Below are 18 T cell receptor beta chains sequenced from a single sample in a study of blood T cell repertoires in COVID-19. Produced via immunoSEQ multiplex PCR; TCRdb's table is partial and in-frame only. The sample holds a few hundred thousand clones, around four fifths seen once. The sequenced material came from peripheral blood. The receptors come from a woman in her 50s with acute or convalescent COVID-19.

The chain couples TRBV23-1 to TRBJ2-7; TRBD2 agrees at 8 bases. TRBV23-1 is sorted into the ORF group, with uncertain function. The CDR3 runs to 18 residues. The V gene end was trimmed by 0 bases and the J gene end by 0 bases; junction bases not matched to a gene: 10. The CDR3 nucleotides read TGCGCCAGCAGTCAATCCGGGGGGGGGTCCCCGAGCTCCTACGAGCAGTACGTC. It specifies CASSQSGGGSPSSYEQYV.

This clone appeared a single time. The chain carries TRBV5-5 and TRBJ2-2, with D unclear. This CDR3 has 14 residues. Trimming cost V 0 bases and J 2 bases, with 5 bases left between them. Germline CDR1 reads SGHKS; CDR2 reads YYEKEE (reference sequence). As DNA, the CDR3 is TGTGCCAGCAGCTTGGACAGTAACACCGGGGAGCTGTTTTTT. This codes for CASSLDSNTGELFF.

The rearrangement links TRBV5-1 to TRBJ2-1; 7 nucleotides line up with TRBD1. The CDR3 is 15 residues long. V was pared by 0 bases and J by 4 bases, with 4 bases of the junction left unmatched. Germline V lookup: CDR1 SGHRS, CDR2 YFSETQ. The CDR3 DNA sequence: TGCGCCAGCAGCTTGGGCGGACAGGTATACAATGAGCAGTTCTTC. It codes for CASSLGGQVYNEQFF.

The chain joins TRBV5-1 to TRBJ2-1, with 11 bases aligning to TRBD2. The CDR3 is made up of 15 amino acids. The germline CDR1 and CDR2 sequences are SGHRS and YFSETQ. The trim removed 4 bases at V and 7 bases at J, leaving 7 bases unmatched. The DNA of the CDR3 is TGCGCCAGCAGCGCACTAGCGGGAGCGGCTAATGAGCAGTTCTTC. Its protein product is CASSALAGAANEQFF.

The gene calls are TRBV5-1 and TRBJ1-4; 7 bases align to TRBD1. Germline V CDR1 and CDR2: SGHRS, YFSETQ. The CDR3 spans 15 residues. The ends lost 4 bases at V and 8 bases at J; junction bases unmatched: 11. CDR3 DNA: TGCGCCAGCAGCGGGGGGACAGCAGGTAGAGAAAAACTGTTTTTT. Translating it yields CASSGGTAGREKLFF.

J is TRBJ2-5 and V is TRBV7-9; a weak D match, TRBD2 (5 bases). CDR3 size: 13 residues. Germline loops: CDR1 SEHNR, CDR2 FQNEAQ (reference sequence). The V and J ends lost 8 bases and 4 bases respectively, with 14 bases between them. CDR3 sequence (DNA): TGTGCCAGCGACCTAGCTGTGGCAGAGACCCAGTACTTC. Protein: CASDLAVAETQYF.

A few counts support this clone. V is TRBV6-2 or TRBV6-3 and J is TRBJ1-5, with a tentative D call TRBD1 (6 bases). The germline V and J ends were trimmed by 2 bases and 4 bases, with 12 bases remaining between them. Germline loops: CDR1 MNHEY, CDR2 SVGEGT. There are 15 residues in the CDR3. The CDR3 spells CASSYEAGANQPQHF. CDR3 DNA: TGTGCCAGCAGTTACGAGGCAGGGGCAAATCAGCCCCAGCATTTT.

V usage is TRBV19 and J usage is TRBJ1-4, with 7 bases identical to TRBD1. V dropped 4 bases and J dropped 3; count of bases not matched to a gene: 5. This CDR3 has 15 amino acids. Germline V gives CDR1 LNHDA, CDR2 SQIVND (reference sequence). CDR3 bases: TGTGCCAGTAGTACCGGACAGGCCGCTAATGAAAAACTGTTTTTT. Translation gives CASSTGQAANEKLFF.

The gene calls are TRBV9 and TRBJ1-4, with D possibly matching TRBD1 (6 bases). V dropped 0 bases and J dropped 8 bases, with 14 bases sitting between them. There are 15 residues in the CDR3. Germline CDR1 reads SGDLS; CDR2 reads YYNGEE. DNA for the CDR3: TGTGCCAGCAGCGTAGAAGGGCAGGGGAGAGAAAAACTGTTTTTT. Translating it yields CASSVEGQGREKLFF.

The V and J genes are TRBV5-4 and TRBJ2-2, with D possibly being TRBD1 (6 bases). V was pared by 2 bases and J by 4 bases, with 15 bases between. This CDR3 comprises 16 residues. The germline V gene has CDR1 SGHNT and CDR2 YYREEE (reference sequence). CDR3 region: CASSLGGNGGTGELFF. The CDR3 bases are TGTGCCAGCAGCTTAGGGGGTAACGGTGGCACCGGGGAGCTGTTTTTT.

The V and J genes are TRBV6-5 and TRBJ2-3; possible D gene TRBD2, 5 bases. The CDR3 is made up of 15 amino acids. V lost 10 bases, J lost 3 bases, and 20 bases lay in between. Germline V gives CDR1 MNHEY, CDR2 SVGAGI. The chain's CDR3 is CATTPQERPTDTQYF. DNA of the CDR3: TGTGCCACCACGCCCCAGGAGCGGCCGACAGATACGCAGTATTTT.

This chain uses TRBV5-1 with TRBJ2-1, with 8 bases that match TRBD2. The V gene end was trimmed by 4 bases and the J gene end by 4 bases; junction bases not matched to a gene: 10. Germline loops: CDR1 SGHRS, CDR2 YFSETQ. This CDR3 comprises 16 residues. The chain's CDR3 is CASSPEAGLEYNEQFF. As DNA, the CDR3 is TGCGCCAGCAGCCCCGAGGCGGGACTAGAATACAATGAGCAGTTCTTC.

This clone has just one count. The chain is built from TRBV11-3 and TRBJ2-3; D is perhaps TRBD1 (6 bases). CDR3 length: 11 residues. Deletions cut 5 bases from V and 6 bases from J, with 6 bases between. CDR1 is SGHNT, CDR2 YENEEA, per germline. The CDR3 DNA reads TGTGCCAGCAGCCAGGGGGATACGCAGTATTTT. It is translated as CASSQGDTQYF.

The chain uses TRBV6-5 and TRBJ2-2, with 7 bases aligning to TRBD2. V gave up 6 bases and J gave up 3 bases; unmatched junction bases: 4. This CDR3 contains 14 residues. CDR1 and CDR2 (germline): MNHEY, SVGAGI. The CDR3, as DNA: TGTGCCAGCAGCTGGACTAGAGACACCGGGGAGCTGTTTTTT. Encoded protein: CASSWTRDTGELFF.

The chain carries TRBV5-1 and TRBJ1-4; 7 nucleotides line up with TRBD1. CDR3 length equals 18 residues. CDR1 and CDR2 (germline): SGHRS, YFSETQ. V trimming: 4 bases; J trimming: 0 bases; junction bases outside the gene matches: 12. Here the CDR3 DNA reads TGCGCCAGCAGCCCCGGTCAGACAGGGTTTACAACTAATGAAAAACTGTTTTTT. Its protein is CASSPGQTGFTTNEKLFF.

V gene TRBV5-1 combines with J gene TRBJ1-1; 8 bases are shared with TRBD1. This CDR3 spans 12 amino acids. V shed 7 bases and J 4 bases; nucleotides not matched to a gene: 3. From germline, CDR1 is SGHRS and CDR2 YFSETQ. This chain's CDR3 is CASDRGGTEAFF. The CDR3 coding sequence is TGCGCCAGCGACAGGGGAGGCACTGAAGCTTTCTTT.

The gene calls are TRBV6-5 and TRBJ1-5, with 8 bases matching TRBD1. The V gene end was trimmed by 5 bases and the J gene end by 6 bases; junction bases not matched to a gene: 6. Per the germline V gene, CDR1 is MNHEY and CDR2 is SVGAGI. The CDR3 consists of 14 residues. The CDR3, as DNA: TGTGCCAGCAGTAGTGGACAGGGCCGTCAGCCCCAGCATTTT. It translates to CASSSGQGRQPQHF.

This clone occurred once. This sequence joins TRBV29-1 and TRBJ1-2, with TRBD1 identical over 8 bases. Looked up from germline, CDR1 is SQVTM and CDR2 is ANQGSEA. CDR3 size: 14 residues. After removal of 0 bases from V and 6 bases from J, the junction contained 6 bases not matched to a gene. CDR3 DNA sequence: TGCAGCGTTGAAGAGGACAGGGAGGAAAATGGCTACACCTTC. This translates into CSVEEDREENGYTF.